The entry below gives a single T cell receptor beta chain sequence along with its context. Which antigen it targets is not known. Base-call qualities are not available, and no considerably larger clone is one nucleotide away. TCR CDR3 regions were amplified from genomic DNA by multiplex PCR using the deep immunoSEQ assay. Genomic DNA extracted from each cell subset was distributed evenly over all wells of several immunoSEQ 96-well plates, and each plate served as one replicate. For sorted subsets, each replicate PCR was loaded with about 200 ng genomic DNA, equivalent to roughly 30,000 T cell genomes. Purified libraries were quantified with a Qubit 3.0 fluorometer, sized on a Bioanalyzer 2100, and re-quantified with the KAPA Library Quantification kit. Every immunoSEQ 96-well plate was sequenced on a separate single-read 150-cycle Illumina NextSeq 550 flow cell. The paper's processing steps were these. The immunoSEQ output contained only junctional sequences without quality scores, so filtering could not match that applied to full-length reads. To assign V/J genes and CDR3, sequences were annotated using PyIR, a Python wrapper for IgBLAST v1.9, with IMGT germline references. Reads were removed for weak V/J assignments (E-value above 1e-6), missing CDR3, stop codons, out-of-frame junctions, or ambiguous translated residues. V3J clonotypes were defined as sequences sharing the same inferred V gene, J gene, and CDR3 amino acid sequence. The percentage overlap between two repertoires was calculated by dividing the number of shared unique clonotypes by the size of the smaller repertoire. Richness of each repertoire was evaluated using RTK rarefaction, the Chao1 estimator, and Recon v2.1 estimates of unobserved clonotypes. Generation probabilities were computed with OLGA for all TCRbeta clonotypes obtained by the gDNA method from a handful of donors. The clones in this table, taken by TCRdb from immuneACCESS, are in-frame only. Not every clone is retained; where verified, under half of the shortfall comes from an unresolved V gene, and the cause of the rest is unknown. V and J calls and clone size are those listed in that table; D and trimming were worked out from the DNA. The sample records some 790,000 clones, over 60% of which are singletons. Together, the top ten hold approximately 2% of the sample.

Donors were healthy HIV-negative adults with no recently reported acute infections or vaccinations. Every donor was a Caucasian adult living in Nashville, Tennessee, USA. CD4+ T cells were enriched by magnetic negative selection; naive cells were then positively selected on CD45RA, and the negative fraction formed the memory subset. Blood was obtained by leukapheresis, after which PBMCs were separated by Ficoll-Histopaque density gradient centrifugation and cryopreserved in liquid nitrogen vapor phase. Analytical flow cytometry was used to check the purity and quantity of each magnetically sorted T cell population. Genomic DNA was isolated from each sorted fraction and quantified by UV absorbance on a Nanodrop 2000c. The junction shows trimming of 3 bases on V and 2 bases on J, plus 11 bases between the germline ends. Taken from cysteine to phenylalanine, the CDR3 has 14 residues. The sequence is cut down to CDR3 DNA, 42 bases in frame from base 1. In the germline V gene, CDR1 corresponds to SGHRS and CDR2 to YFSETQ.

This entry is derived from a study of shared clonotypes between healthy human individuals (dated by TCRdb to 2018 to 2020). Looking at the study overall: The cohort comprised a couple of women and a few men aged 18 to 49 years. For each donor, CD4 naive and CD4 memory were each run on three plates, CD8 naive on two plates, and CD8 memory on one plate. To estimate repertoire size and how much clonotypes are shared between individuals, the study performed deep sequencing of blood TCR repertoires from about five healthy adults. Different laboratories and diverse techniques were used to prepare libraries and sequence TCR repertoires, to increase sequencing depth and limit assay-specific biases. Per donor, leukapheresis produced somewhere between about 0.9 and 9 billion PBMCs. Beyond this particular receptor, the publication reports: The genetic and exposure-history diversity represented was limited by the small number of donors. Incomplete sequencing was indicated by rarefaction of sorted-subset datasets, despite the large sequencing depth. Estimated clonotype richness was generally larger for naive than for memory subsets. Pairwise subsampling indicated that sequencing depth was expected to affect the degree of clonotype sharing among donors. Clonotypes shared by all four sorted-subset donors showed higher generation probabilities than non-shared clonotypes. Sampling was restricted to blood, and TCR repertoires in tissues likely differ from the TCR repertoires found in blood. About 4.5% of naive CD4, 3% to 3.5% of naive CD8, roughly 2.5% of memory CD4, and about 0.4% of memory CD8 clonotypes were shared across a handful of donors.

The rearranged segments are TRBV5-1 and TRBJ2-5, and the D gene may be TRBD2, 5 bases matching. This clonotype was obtained from a woman aged 25-40 years in good health. What was sequenced was memory CD4+ T cells sorted from blood. The cell subset or site label, read with the paper, signifies: CD45RA-negative fraction. The DNA sequence is given as TGCGCCAGCAGCTATGCCCAGCGGCAAGAGACCCAGTACTTC. Its protein reads: CASSYAQRQETQYF.